The rows below give T cell receptor beta chains drawn from one sample of a study of cytomegalovirus exposure and HLA in healthy donors. Using immunoSEQ multiplex PCR, the repertoire was profiled, and TCRdb retains in-frame clones only, with some absent. Here the sample spans about 110,000 clones, about nine tenths being singletons. Sequenced material: PBMCs. The receptors derive from a woman between 18 and 29 years old in good health and CMV-seronegative. The CDR3 runs from the conserved cysteine through the conserved F or W. The D gene is left open where the match is weak.

D	V	J	DNA	CDR3
NA	TRBV9	TRBJ1-1	TGTGCCAGCAGCGTAGGATGGGGGCGGACTGAAGCTTTCTTT	CASSVGWGRTEAFF
NA	TRBV5-8	TRBJ1-5	TGTGCCAGCAGCTCACAGGGTCTGGGACAGCCCCAGCATTTT	CASSSQGLGQPQHF
TRBD1	TRBV6-5	TRBJ1-2	TGTGCCAGCAGTAGTCACAGGGGAATGGGTGGCTACACCTTC	CASSSHRGMGGYTF
NA	TRBV5-1	TRBJ2-1	TGCGCCAGCAGCGACAGGACTTACAATGAGCAGTTCTTC	CASSDRTYNEQFF
NA	TRBV9	TRBJ2-3	TGTGCCAGCAATGAGACTTCGCGCATCAATACGCAGTATTTT	CASNETSRINTQYF
NA	TRBV28	TRBJ1-2	TGTGCCAGCAGTTTATCAGGGCTTGGCTACACCTTC	CASSLSGLGYTF
TRBD1	TRBV29-1	TRBJ2-7	TGCAGCGTTCCGGGACAGAGCTCCTACGAGCAGTACTTC	CSVPGQSSYEQYF
NA	TRBV7-8	TRBJ1-1	TGTGCCAGCAAAATCAGTCGTGGTCTGAACACTGAAGCTTTCTTT	CASKISRGLNTEAFF
NA	TRBV5-1	TRBJ2-1	TGCGCCAGCAGCCTAAGGACAGTCTACAATGAGCAGTTCTTC	CASSLRTVYNEQFF
NA	TRBV13	TRBJ2-7	TGTGCCAGCAGCTTAGGCCCGGACGCGGGGCAGTACTTC	CASSLGPDAGQYF
NA	TRBV19	TRBJ2-2	TGTGCCAGTAGTATCGTCAGGGGATTTGGGGAGCTGTTTTTT	CASSIVRGFGELFF
NA	TRBV5-6	TRBJ2-7	TGTGCCAGCTCATTATCGGGTGGCAACGAGCAGTACTTC	CASSLSGGNEQYF
NA	TRBV14	TRBJ2-1	TGTGCCAGCAGCCAAGCATTGGAGCAGTTCTTC	CASSQALEQFF
TRBD2	TRBV7-8	TRBJ2-4	TGTGCCAGCAGCTTATGGTTGGCTAGCGGGGGGGTCGGTGACATTCAGTACTTC	CASSLWLASGGVGDIQYF
NA	TRBV21-1	TRBJ1-2	TGTGCCAGAACCTTAATTCAATTCCCGGGTACTAATAACACGGAATCCTATGGCTACACCTTC	CARTLIQFPGTNNTESYGYTF